This T cell receptor beta chain was identified during a study of response to subunit inactivated influenza vaccine. Overall study findings and caveats: Few additional T cells are recruited per seasonal influenza vaccination, authors suggested.

TCRdb independently ran MiXCR on the RT-PCR reads; one entry per CDR3 protein. The sample includes some 600,000 distinct CDR3 sequences, about 15% of them seen just once. The CDR3 totals 17 residues. Trimming pared 6 bases from V and 4 bases from J, leaving 24 bases between. Germline V gene data show CDR1 as MNHEY and CDR2 as SVGEGT. As concerns this clonotype: No antigen is known for it.

This TCR derives from a man aged 45-65 years who received an inactivated influenza vaccine. The sequences come from PBMCs from blood, collected around 14 days before vaccination. The gene calls are TRBV6-2 or TRBV6-3 and TRBJ2-5, with TRBD2 as a possible D gene (6 bases). As DNA, the CDR3 is TGTGCCAGCAGGACCCGCAGGGTTAGCGGCCCTCGAGAGACCCAGTACTTC. Translated: CASRTRRVSGPRETQYF.